This T cell receptor (beta chain) was observed in a study of blood T cell repertoires in COVID-19. This clone appeared once. This table comes from immunoSEQ multiplex PCR, and its TCRdb copy is limited to in-frame clones, with some not included. The sample lists about 48,000 clones; 65% to 85% were seen once. In germline, CDR1 is SGHTA, CDR2 FQGNSA. This CDR3 spans 14 amino acids. With V trimmed by 6 bases and J by 7 bases, 4 bases remained unmatched. This sequence was found in a man aged 70 or older with acute or convalescent COVID-19. The J gene is TRBJ1-6, the V gene TRBV7-2; 9 bases fit TRBD1. Sequences were obtained from peripheral blood. CDR3: CASSSTGGNSPLHF. The CDR3 coding sequence is TGTGCCAGCAGTTCGACAGGGGGAAATTCACCCCTCCACTTT.